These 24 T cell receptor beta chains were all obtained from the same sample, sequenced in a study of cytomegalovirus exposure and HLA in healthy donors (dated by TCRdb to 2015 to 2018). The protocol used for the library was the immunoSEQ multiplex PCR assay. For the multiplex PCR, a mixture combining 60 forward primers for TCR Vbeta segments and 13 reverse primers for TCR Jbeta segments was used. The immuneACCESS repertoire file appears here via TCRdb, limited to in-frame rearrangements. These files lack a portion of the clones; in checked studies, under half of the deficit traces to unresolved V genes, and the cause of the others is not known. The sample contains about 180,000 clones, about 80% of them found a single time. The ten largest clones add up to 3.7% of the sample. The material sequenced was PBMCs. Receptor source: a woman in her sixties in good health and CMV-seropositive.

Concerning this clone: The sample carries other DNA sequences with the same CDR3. Here the CDR3 reads CAWRGGATNEKLFF. The CDR3, as DNA: TGTGCCTGGAGGGGAGGGGCAACTAATGAAAAACTGTTTTTT. The V gene is TRBV30, the J gene TRBJ1-4; maybe TRBD1 (5 bases). V lost 3 bases and J 0 bases, leaving 8 bases between the germline ends. Germline CDR1 is GTSNPN and CDR2 is SVGIG (reference sequence). This CDR3 contains 14 residues.

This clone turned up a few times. CDR3 region: CASTPKRAYEQYF. CDR3 sequence (DNA): TGTGCCAGCACTCCCAAGAGGGCCTACGAGCAGTACTTC. V usage is TRBV6-4 and J usage is TRBJ2-7; D is perhaps TRBD2 (5 bases). The CDR3 totals 13 residues. The ends were cut back, 7 bases at V and 2 bases at J, with 12 bases in the middle. Germline assignment: CDR1 MRHNA and CDR2 SNTAGT.

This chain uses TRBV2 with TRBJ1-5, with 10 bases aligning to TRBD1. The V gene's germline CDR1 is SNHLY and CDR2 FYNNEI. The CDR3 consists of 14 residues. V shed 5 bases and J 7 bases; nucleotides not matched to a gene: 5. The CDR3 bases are TGTGCCAGCAGTCCTCGGACAGGGGGGCAGCCCCAGCATTTT. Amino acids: CASSPRTGGQPQHF.

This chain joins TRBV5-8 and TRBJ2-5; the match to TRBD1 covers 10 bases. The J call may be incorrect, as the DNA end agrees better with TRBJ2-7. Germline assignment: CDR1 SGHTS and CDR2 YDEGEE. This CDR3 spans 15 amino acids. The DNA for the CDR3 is TGTGCCAGCAGCTCGACAGGGGGCGCATCCTACGAGCAGTACTTC. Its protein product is CASSSTGGASYEQYF.

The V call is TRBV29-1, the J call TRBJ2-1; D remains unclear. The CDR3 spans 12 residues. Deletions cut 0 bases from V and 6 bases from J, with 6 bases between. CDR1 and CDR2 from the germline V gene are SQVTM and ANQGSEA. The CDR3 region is CSVEERGNEQFF. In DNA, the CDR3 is TGCAGCGTTGAAGAAAGAGGCAATGAGCAGTTCTTC.

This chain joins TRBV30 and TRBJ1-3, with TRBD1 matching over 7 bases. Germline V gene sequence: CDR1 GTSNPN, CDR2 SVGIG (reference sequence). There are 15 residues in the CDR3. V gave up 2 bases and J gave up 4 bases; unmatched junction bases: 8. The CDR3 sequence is CAWSIPGTVGNTIYF. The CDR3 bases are TGTGCCTGGAGTATACCCGGGACAGTCGGAAACACCATATATTTT.

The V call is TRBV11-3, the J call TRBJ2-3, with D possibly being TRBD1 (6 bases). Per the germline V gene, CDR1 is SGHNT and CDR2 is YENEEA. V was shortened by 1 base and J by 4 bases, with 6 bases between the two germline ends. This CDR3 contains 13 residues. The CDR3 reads CASSLGGPDTQYF. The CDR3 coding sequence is TGTGCCAGCAGCTTAGGGGGGCCAGATACGCAGTATTTT.

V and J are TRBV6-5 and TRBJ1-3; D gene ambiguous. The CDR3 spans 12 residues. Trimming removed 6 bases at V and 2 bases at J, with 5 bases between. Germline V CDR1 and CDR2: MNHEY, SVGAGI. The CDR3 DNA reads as TGTGCCAGCAGGAGCGCTGGAAACACCATATATTTT. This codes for CASRSAGNTIYF.

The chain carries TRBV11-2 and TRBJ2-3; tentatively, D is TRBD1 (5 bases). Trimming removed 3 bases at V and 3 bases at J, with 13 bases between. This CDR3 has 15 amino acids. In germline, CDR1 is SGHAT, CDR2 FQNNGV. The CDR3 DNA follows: TGTGCCAGCAGCTTTGACAGTAAAACGACAGATACGCAGTATTTT. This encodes CASSFDSKTTDTQYF.

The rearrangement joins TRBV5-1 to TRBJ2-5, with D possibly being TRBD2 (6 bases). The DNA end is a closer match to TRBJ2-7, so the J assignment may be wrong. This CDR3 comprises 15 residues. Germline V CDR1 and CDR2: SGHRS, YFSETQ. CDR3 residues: CASSLAVAGSYEQYF. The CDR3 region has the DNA TGCGCCAGCAGCTTGGCTGTTGCGGGGTCCTACGAGCAGTACTTC.

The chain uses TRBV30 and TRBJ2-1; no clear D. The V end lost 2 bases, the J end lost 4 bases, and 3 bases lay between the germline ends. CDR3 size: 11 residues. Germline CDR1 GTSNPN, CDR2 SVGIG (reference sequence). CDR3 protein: CAWSLYNEQFF. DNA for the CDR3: TGTGCCTGGAGTCTATACAATGAGCAGTTCTTC.

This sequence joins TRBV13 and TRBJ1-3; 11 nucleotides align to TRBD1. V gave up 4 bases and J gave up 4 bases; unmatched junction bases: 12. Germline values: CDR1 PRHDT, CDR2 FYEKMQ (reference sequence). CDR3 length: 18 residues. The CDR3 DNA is TGTGCCAGCAGCTCGCGAAAACGGGACAGGGGGTCGGGAAACACCATATATTTT. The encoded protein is CASSSRKRDRGSGNTIYF.

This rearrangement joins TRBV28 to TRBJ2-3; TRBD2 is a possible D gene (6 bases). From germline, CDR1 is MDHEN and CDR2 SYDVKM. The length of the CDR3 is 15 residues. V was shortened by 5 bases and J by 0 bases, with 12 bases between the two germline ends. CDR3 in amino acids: CASSQMAGSTDTQYF. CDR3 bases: TGTGCCAGCAGTCAAATGGCGGGGAGCACAGATACGCAGTATTTT.

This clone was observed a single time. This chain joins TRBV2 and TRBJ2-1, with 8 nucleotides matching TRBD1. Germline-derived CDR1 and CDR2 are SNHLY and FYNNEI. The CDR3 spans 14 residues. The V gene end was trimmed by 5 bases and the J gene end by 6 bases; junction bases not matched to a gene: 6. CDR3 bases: TGTGCCAGCAGTCCCCGGACAGGGACCAATGAGCAGTTCTTC. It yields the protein CASSPRTGTNEQFF.

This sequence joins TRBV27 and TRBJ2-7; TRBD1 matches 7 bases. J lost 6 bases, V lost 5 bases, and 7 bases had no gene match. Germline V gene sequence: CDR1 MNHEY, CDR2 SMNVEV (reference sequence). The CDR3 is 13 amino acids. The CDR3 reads CASSPGQVSEQYF. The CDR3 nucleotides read TGTGCCAGCAGTCCAGGACAGGTTTCCGAGCAGTACTTC.

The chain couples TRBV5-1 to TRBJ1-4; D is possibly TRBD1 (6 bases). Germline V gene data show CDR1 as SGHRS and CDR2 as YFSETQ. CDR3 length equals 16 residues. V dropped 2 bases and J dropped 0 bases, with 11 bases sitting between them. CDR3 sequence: CASSLYGTSTNEKLFF. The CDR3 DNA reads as TGCGCCAGCAGCTTATACGGGACATCAACTAATGAAAAACTGTTTTTT.

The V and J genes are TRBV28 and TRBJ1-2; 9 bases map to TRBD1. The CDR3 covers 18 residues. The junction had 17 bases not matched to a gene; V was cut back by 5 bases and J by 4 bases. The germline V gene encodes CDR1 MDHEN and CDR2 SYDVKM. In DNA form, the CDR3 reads TGTGCCAGCAGTGAGGGGGGAACAGGGGGCGCTGCCGGCTATGGCTACACCTTC. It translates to CASSEGGTGGAAGYGYTF.

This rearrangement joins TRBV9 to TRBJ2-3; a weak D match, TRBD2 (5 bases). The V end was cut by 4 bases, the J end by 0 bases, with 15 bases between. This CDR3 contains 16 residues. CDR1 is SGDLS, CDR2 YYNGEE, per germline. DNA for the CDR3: TGTGCCAGCAGCCCCACGGGGAGCACTAGCACAGATACGCAGTATTTT. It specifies CASSPTGSTSTDTQYF.

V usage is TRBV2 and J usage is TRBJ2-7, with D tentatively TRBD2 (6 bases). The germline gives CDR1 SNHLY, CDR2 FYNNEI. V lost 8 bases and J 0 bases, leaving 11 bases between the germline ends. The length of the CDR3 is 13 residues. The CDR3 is CASGGTDSYEQYF. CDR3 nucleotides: TGTGCCAGCGGGGGGACGGACTCCTACGAGCAGTACTTC.

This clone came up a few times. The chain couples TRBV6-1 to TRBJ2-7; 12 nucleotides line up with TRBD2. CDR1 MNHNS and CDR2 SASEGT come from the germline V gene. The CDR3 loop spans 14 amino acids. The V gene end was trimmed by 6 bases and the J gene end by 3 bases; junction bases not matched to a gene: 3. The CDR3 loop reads CASRRLAGDYEQYF. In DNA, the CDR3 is TGTGCCAGCAGGCGACTAGCGGGAGACTACGAGCAGTACTTC.

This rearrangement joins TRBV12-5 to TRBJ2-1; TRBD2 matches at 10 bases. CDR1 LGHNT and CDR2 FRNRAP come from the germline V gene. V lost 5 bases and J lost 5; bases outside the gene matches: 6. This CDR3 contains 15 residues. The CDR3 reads CASGTGLATHNEQFF. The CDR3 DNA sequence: TGTGCTAGTGGTACGGGACTAGCGACCCACAATGAGCAGTTCTTC.

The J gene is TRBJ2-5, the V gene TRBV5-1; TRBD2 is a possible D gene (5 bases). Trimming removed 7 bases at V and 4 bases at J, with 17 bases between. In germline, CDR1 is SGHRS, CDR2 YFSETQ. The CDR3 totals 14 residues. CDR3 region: CASGFSGISETQYF. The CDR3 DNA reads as TGCGCCAGCGGGTTTTCCGGGATCTCAGAGACCCAGTACTTC.

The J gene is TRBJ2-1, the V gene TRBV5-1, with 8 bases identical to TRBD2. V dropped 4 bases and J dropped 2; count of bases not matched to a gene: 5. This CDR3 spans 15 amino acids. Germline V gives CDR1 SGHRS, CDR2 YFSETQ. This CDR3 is CASSPGSGAYNEQFF. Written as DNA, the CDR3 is TGCGCCAGCAGCCCCGGTAGCGGGGCCTACAATGAGCAGTTCTTC.

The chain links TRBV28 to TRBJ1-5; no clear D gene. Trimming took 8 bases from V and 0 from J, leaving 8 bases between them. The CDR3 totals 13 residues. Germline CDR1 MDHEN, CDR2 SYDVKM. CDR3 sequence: CASQDYSNQPQHF. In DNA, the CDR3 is TGTGCCAGCCAAGACTATAGCAATCAGCCCCAGCATTTT.